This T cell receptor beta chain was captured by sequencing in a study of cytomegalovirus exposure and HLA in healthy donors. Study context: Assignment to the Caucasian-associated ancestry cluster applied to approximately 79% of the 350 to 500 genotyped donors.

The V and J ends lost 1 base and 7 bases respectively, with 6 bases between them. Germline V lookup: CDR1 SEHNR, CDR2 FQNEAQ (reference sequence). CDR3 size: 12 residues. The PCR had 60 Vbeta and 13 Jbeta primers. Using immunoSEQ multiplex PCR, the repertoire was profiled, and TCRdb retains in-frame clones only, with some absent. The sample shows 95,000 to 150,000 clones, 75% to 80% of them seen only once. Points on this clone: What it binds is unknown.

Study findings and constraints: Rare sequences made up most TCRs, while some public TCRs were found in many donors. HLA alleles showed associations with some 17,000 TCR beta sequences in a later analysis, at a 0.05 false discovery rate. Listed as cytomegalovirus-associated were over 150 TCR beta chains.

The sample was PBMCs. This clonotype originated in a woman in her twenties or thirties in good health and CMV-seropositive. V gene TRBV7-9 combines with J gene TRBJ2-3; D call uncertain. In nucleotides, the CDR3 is TGTGCCAGCAGCTTAGGGCCAAATACGCAGTATTTT. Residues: CASSLGPNTQYF.